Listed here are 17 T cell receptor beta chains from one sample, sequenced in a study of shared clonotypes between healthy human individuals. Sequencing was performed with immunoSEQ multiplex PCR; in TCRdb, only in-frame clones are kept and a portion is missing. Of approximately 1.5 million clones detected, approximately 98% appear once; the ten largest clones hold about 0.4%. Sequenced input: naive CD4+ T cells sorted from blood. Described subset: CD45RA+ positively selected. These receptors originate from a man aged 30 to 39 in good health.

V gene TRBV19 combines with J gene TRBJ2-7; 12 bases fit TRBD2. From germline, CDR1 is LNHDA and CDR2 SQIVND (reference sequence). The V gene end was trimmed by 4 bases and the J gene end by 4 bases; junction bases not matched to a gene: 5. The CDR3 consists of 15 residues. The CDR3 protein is CASSTTSGRSYEQYF. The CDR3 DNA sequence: TGTGCCAGTAGTACGACTAGCGGGAGAAGTTACGAGCAGTACTTC.

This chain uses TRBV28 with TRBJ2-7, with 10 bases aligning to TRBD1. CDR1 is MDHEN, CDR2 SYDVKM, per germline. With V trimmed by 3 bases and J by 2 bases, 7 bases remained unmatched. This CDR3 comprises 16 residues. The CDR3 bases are TGTGCCAGCAGTTTCCTGACAGGGGGCAGAACCTACGAGCAGTACTTC. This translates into CASSFLTGGRTYEQYF. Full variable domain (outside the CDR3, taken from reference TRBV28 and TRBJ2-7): DVKVTQSSRYLVKRTGEKVFLECVQDMDHENMFWYRQDPGLGLRLIYFSYDVKMKEKGDIPEGYSVSREKKERFSLILESASTNQTSMYLCASSFLTGGRTYEQYFGPGTRLTVT.

CDR3 nucleotides: TGTGCCAGCAGCTTGAATTCAGATAACTATGGCTACACCTTC. As protein: CASSLNSDNYGYTF. The chain employs TRBV5-4 and TRBJ1-2; D gene uncertain. CDR3 length: 14 amino acids. Germline values: CDR1 SGHNT, CDR2 YYREEE (reference sequence). V dropped 1 base and J dropped 1 base, with 8 bases sitting between them.

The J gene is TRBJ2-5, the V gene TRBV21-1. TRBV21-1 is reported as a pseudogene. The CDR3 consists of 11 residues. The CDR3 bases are TGTGCCACCCCAATGGGGGAGACCCAGTACTTC. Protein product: CATPMGETQYF.

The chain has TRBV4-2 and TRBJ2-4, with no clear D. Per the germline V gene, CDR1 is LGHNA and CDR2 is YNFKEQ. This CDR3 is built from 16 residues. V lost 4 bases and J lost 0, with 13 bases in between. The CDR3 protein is CASSPGGVLAKNIQYF. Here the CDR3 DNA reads TGTGCCAGCAGCCCGGGTGGGGTCCTAGCCAAAAACATTCAGTACTTC.

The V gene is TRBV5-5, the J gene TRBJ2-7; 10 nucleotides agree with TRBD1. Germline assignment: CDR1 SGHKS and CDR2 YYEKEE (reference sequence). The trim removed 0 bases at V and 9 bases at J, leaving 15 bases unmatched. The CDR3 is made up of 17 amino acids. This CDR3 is CASSLDRDRGPRSTQYF. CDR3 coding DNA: TGTGCCAGCAGCTTGGACCGGGACAGGGGCCCTCGTTCGACGCAGTACTTC.

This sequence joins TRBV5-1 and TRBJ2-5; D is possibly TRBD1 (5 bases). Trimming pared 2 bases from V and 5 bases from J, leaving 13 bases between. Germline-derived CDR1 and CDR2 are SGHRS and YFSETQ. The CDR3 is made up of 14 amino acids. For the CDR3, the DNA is TGCGCCAGCAGCTTAATCAGGGCTTCGGAGACCCAGTACTTC. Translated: CASSLIRASETQYF.

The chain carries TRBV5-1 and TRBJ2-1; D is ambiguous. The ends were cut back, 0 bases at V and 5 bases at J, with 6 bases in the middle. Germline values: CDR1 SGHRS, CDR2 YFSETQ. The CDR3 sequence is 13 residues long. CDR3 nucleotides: TGCGCCAGCAGCTTGGGCTGGAACAATGAGCAGTTCTTC. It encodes CASSLGWNNEQFF.

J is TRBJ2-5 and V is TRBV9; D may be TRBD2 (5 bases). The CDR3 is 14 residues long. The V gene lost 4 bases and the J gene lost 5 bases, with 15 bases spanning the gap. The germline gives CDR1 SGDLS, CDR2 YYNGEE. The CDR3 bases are TGTGCCAGCAGCCTTACTAGTTTATGGGAGACCCAGTACTTC. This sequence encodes CASSLTSLWETQYF.

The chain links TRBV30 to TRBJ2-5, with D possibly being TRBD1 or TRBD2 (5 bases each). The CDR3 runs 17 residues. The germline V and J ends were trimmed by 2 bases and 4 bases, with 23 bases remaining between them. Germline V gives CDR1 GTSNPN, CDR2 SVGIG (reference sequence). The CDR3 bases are TGTGCCTGGAGTACCCTGCGGGTTCAGGGAGTCGGAGAGACCCAGTACTTC. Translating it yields CAWSTLRVQGVGETQYF.

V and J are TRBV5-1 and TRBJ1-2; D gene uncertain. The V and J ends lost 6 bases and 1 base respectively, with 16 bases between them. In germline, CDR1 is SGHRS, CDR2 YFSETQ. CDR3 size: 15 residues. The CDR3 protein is CASNPGAPDNYGYTF. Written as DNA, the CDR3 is TGCGCCAGCAATCCCGGTGCCCCCGATAACTATGGCTACACCTTC.

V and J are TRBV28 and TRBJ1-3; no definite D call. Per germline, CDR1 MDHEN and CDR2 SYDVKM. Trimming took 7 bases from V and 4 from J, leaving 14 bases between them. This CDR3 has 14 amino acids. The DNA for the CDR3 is TGTGCCAGCACCATCCAAGGGATCGGAAACACCATATATTTT. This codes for CASTIQGIGNTIYF.

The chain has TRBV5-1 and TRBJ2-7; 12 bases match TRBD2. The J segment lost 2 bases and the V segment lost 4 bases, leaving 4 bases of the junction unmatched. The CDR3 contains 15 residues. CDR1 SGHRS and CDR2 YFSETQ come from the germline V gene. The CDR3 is CASSGGLAGPYEQYF. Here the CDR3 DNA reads TGCGCCAGCAGCGGGGGACTAGCGGGTCCCTACGAGCAGTACTTC.

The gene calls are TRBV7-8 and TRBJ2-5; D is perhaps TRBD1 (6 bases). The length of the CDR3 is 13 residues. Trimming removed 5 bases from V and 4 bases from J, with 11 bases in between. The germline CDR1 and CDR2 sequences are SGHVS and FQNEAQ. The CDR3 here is CASSIQGRETQYF. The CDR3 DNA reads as TGTGCCAGCAGCATACAGGGAAGAGAGACCCAGTACTTC.

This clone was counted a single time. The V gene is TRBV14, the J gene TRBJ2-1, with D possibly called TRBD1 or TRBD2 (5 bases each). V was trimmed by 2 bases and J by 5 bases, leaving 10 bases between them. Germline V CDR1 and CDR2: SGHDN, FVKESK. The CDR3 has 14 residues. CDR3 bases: TGTGCCAGCAGCCAAAACTGGGGGAACAATGAGCAGTTCTTC. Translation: CASSQNWGNNEQFF. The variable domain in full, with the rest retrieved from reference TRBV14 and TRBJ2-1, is EAGVTQFPSHSVIEKGQTVTLRCDPISGHDNLYWYRRVMGKEIKFLLHFVKESKQDESGMPNNRFLAERTGGTYSTLKVQPAELEDSGVYFCASSQNWGNNEQFFGPGTRLTVL.

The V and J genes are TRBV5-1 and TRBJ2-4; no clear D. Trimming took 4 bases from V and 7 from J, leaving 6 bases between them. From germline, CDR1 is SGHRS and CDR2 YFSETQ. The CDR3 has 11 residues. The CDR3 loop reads CASSRDNIQYF. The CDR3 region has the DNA TGCGCCAGCAGCAGGGATAACATTCAGTACTTC.

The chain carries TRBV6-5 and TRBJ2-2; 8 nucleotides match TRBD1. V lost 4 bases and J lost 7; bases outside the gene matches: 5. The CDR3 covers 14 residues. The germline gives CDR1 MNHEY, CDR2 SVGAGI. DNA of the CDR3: TGTGCCAGCAGTTCGGACAGGGAAATCGGGGAGCTGTTTTTT. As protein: CASSSDREIGELFF.